The clone carrying this T cell receptor beta chain was picked up one time. Antigen specificity is unknown. This CDR3 comprises 13 residues. Germline V gives CDR1 MNHEY, CDR2 SMNVEV (reference sequence). Trimming left V 5 bases short and J 6 bases short, with 10 bases between. Building the TCR beta libraries relied on iRepertoire HTBI primers, and CDR3 regions underwent Arm-PCR. From the multiplex PCR reads, TCRdb called clonotypes with MiXCR, one entry per CDR3 protein. The table includes over 650,000 distinct CDR3 sequences, approximately 31% detected once. The data belong to a study of regulatory T cells in long-lasting Graves disease. Time point indicated: persistent/refractory GD, antithyroid drugs over 5 years with positive TRAb. The TCR library used RNA extracted from PBMCs. It was by American Thyroid Association guidelines that Graves' disease was diagnosed. An endocrinology unit in Xi'an, China, supplied the patients.

Study results and limitations: Persistent patients shared fewer than 3,500 public clonotypes among themselves. Newly diagnosed patients shared fewer, at some 970.

This material consisted of peripheral blood mononuclear cells (PBMCs), taken when the disease was refractory, from a patient treated with antithyroid drugs. The sequence came from a female donor with Graves disease. The chain recombines TRBV27 with TRBJ1-4, with D unclear. DNA for the CDR3: TGTGCCAGCAGTACCCTCGGGTATGAAAAACTGTTTTTT. Residues: CASSTLGYEKLFF.